This TCR beta chain was identified during a study of blood T cell repertoires in COVID-19 (dated by TCRdb to about 2020). Broadly, across the study: Samples covering the acute and convalescent phases of COVID-19 were provided by collaborators in the United States, Italy and Spain. The material from the prospective study consisted of cDNA or gDNA derived from T cells, B-cell-depleted T cells, or PBMCs. Subjects who had been exposed to COVID-19, were actively infected with it, or had recovered from it provided the deeply sampled blood TCRbeta repertoires that made up the dataset. The repertoires were released in a freely available public database meant as a resource for research on the immune response to SARS-CoV-2. The samples were drawn from two sources: the first 160 participants of the ongoing ImmuneRACE study, and 1,200 or so subjects contributed by 6 global collaborators. The sample metadata nearly always contained a de-identified subject ID, COVID-19 status, age in years and sex. Where available, HLA class I and class II types were obtained from metadata supplied by the sample provider rather than from assay-based typing.

The paper as a whole reports these results and caveats: The quantity of clinical and demographic metadata differed by source and by participant and was supplied without curation.

In this sample, this clone turned up once. This clone's antigen is unknown. Qualities for individual bases were not recorded, and no much larger clone is one base off. CDR1 is given as MNHEY and CDR2 as SMNVEV, both from the germline V gene (reference sequence). Measured from the cysteine to the phenylalanine, the CDR3 is 16 residues long. Only the CDR3 part of the read is kept: 48 bases, read in frame from the first base. V lost 7 bases and J lost 5 bases, and the count of bases not matched to a germline gene is 12. TCRbeta CDR3 regions were amplified from genomic DNA using the immunoSEQ Assay, a bias-controlled multiplex PCR. The study's processing was this. Within the assay, amplification of reference gene primers was used to estimate how many nucleated cells each sample contained. Sequence reads were collapsed and filtered to measure the absolute abundance of every unique TCRbeta CDR3 rearrangement. For each sample, productive Simpson clonality was calculated as the square root of Simpson's diversity index over productive rearrangements. TCRdb retrieved this table from immuneACCESS and kept in-frame rearrangements only. Not all clones are present; in checked studies, unresolved V genes account for under half, and no reason is known for the remainder. Clone size and V and J calls were adopted from that table, with D and trimming inferred from the DNA. The sample has roughly 350,000 clones on record, more than 75% of them singletons. Roughly a tenth of the sample goes to the ten largest clones.

One collaborating source in Seattle enrolled patients during active infection and followed them longitudinally through the course of disease. The collaborating institutions used their own protocols to collect whole blood in K2EDTA tubes. For TCRbeta analysis, collaborator samples were shipped as frozen whole blood, as isolated PBMCs, or as DNA extracted from either sample type. The clonotype was recovered from a woman in her 30s with COVID-19, enrolled during active disease. The chain links TRBV27 with TRBJ2-7, and 12 junction bases match TRBD2. Specimen: peripheral blood. The CDR3 region has the sequence CASKTSGGLKGHEQYF. At the DNA level, the sequence is TGTGCCAGCAAGACTAGCGGGGGACTAAAGGGCCACGAGCAGTACTTC.